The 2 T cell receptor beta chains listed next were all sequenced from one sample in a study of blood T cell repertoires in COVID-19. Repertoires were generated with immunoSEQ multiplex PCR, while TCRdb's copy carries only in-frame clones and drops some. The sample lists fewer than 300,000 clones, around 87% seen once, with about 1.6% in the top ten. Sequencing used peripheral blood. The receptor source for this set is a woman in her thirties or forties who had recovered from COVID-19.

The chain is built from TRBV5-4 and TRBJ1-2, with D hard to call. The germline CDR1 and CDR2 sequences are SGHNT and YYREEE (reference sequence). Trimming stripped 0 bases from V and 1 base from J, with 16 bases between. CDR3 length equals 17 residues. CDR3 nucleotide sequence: TGTGCCAGCAGCTTGGTACAGCGGACTCTACGTAACTATGGCTACACCTTC. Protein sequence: CASSLVQRTLRNYGYTF.

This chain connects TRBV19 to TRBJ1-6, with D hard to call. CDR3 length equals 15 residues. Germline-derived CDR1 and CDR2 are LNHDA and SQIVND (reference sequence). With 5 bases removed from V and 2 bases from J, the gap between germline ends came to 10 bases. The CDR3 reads CASSPTSAYNSPLHF. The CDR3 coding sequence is TGTGCCAGTAGTCCGACTTCGGCCTATAATTCACCCCTCCACTTT.